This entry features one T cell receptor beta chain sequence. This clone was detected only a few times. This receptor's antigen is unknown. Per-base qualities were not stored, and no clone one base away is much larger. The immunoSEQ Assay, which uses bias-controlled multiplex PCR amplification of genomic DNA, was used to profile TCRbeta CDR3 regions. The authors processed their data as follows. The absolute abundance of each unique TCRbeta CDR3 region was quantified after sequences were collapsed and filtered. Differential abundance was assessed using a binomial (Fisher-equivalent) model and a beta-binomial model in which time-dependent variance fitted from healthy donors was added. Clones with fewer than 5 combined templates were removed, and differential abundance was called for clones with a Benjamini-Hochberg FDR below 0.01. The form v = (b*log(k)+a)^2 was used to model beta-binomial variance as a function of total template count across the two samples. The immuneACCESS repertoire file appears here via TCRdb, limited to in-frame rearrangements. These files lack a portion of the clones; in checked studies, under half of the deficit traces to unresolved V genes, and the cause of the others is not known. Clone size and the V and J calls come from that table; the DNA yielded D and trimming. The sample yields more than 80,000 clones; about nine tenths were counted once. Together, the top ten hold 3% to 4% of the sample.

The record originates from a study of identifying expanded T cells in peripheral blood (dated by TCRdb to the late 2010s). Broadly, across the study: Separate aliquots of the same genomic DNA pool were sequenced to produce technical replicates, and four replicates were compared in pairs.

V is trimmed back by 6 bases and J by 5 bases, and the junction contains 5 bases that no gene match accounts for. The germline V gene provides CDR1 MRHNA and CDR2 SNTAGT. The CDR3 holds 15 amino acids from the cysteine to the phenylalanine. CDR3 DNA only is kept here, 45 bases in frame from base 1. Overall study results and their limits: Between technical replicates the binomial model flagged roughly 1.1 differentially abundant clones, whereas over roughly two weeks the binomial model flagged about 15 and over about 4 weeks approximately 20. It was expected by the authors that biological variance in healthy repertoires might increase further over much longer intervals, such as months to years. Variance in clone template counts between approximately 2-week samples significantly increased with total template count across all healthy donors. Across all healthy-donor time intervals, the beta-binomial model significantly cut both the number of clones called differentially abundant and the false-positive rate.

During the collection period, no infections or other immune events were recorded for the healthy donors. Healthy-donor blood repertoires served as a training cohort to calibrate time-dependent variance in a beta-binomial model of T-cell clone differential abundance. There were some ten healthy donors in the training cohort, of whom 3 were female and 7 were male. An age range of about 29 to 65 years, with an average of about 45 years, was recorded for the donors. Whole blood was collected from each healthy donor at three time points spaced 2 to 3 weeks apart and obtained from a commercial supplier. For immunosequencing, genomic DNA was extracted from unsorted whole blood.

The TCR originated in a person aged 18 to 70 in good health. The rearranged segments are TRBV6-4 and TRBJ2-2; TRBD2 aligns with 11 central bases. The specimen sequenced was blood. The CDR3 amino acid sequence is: CASRPLAGGTGELFF. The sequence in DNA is TGTGCCAGCAGGCCTCTAGCGGGAGGAACCGGGGAGCTGTTTTTT.